This TCR beta chain was sequenced for a study of CD8 T cell repertoires and HIV-1 epitope variants (dated by TCRdb to about 2020). Regarding the research as a whole: In separate culture wells, T cells were stimulated with each of twenty-five peptides that represented autologous and known Gag and Nef epitope variants. The epitopes tested were three Gag epitope families plus Nef HW9 and YT9. A total of around 84 T cell cultures were run, with each culture condition done in triplicate except for one peptide, which was done in duplicate. An aliquot of 1M T cells was set aside as an uncultured baseline condition, separate from the approximately 80 T cell cultures. The control conditions were a CMV, EBV and flu peptide pool, the Ebola AY9 epitope as a negative control, and a well with no peptide. For approximately 11 days the cultures were kept in IMDM with gentamicin, and on days 3 and 7 half of the media was changed with IL-2, IL-7 and IL-15 added. T cells were enriched using the EasySep Human T Cell Enrichment Kit and then co-cultured with an equal number of autologous T cell-negative cells acting as antigen-presenting cells. Points the paper makes about the study in general: The assay could identify only TCR beta chains and pointed to proliferation in response to antigen, not to T cell function or cytokine profile. Roughly nine antigen-specific TCR beta clonotypes were identified, and about 6 of them appeared cross-reactive for autologous or known escape epitope variants. About 5 clonotypes recognized the Nef KF9 family and one clonotype recognized the HW9 family, while no responses were seen to the TAALDMSHF plasma variant.

The EasySep Human CD8+ T Cell Enrichment Kit was used on day 10 to isolate CD8+ T cells from every culture. In the case of this clone: Its antigen is unknown. Base qualities are not at hand, and no much larger clone is one base apart.

Sequencing of TCR beta CDR3 regions was done on the immunoSEQ platform at survey depth. The QIAamp DNA micro kit was used to extract genomic DNA from every cultured and uncultured CD8+ T cell population. The paper's data handling went like this. Samples with fewer than 5,000 productive reads were excluded, which removed about 6% of the 75 HIV peptide-stimulated cultures. A MANAFEST web app trimmed sequences to CDR3 and removed nonproductive sequences, CDR3s under 5 amino acids, and those not starting C or ending F/W. Antigen-specific clonotypes had to expand in at least 2 of 3 replicates versus no-peptide control at FDR 0.01, only within one epitope family. A specific clonotype also had to show a frequency at least fivefold higher than in wells stimulated with peptides from other epitope families. TCRdb took this table from immuneACCESS and kept in-frame rearrangements with V and J called. Such tables lack part of the clones; where checked against another copy, unresolved V genes explain under half of the gap, and the rest is unexplained. V, J and clone size derive from that table, while D and trimming were established from the DNA sequence. The sample table shows about 5,400 clones, and 66% are seen once. Around 38% of the sample lies in the top ten.

Reading from cysteine to phenylalanine, the CDR3 counts 15 amino acids. Just the 45-base CDR3 DNA is kept, in frame starting at base 1. CDR1 is given as SGDLS and CDR2 as YYNGEE, both from the germline V gene. Trimming removed 1 base from V and 8 bases from J; the gene matches leave 5 bases unexplained. The chain uses TRBV9 and TRBJ2-2, and 10 junctional nucleotides match TRBD2. This sequence originates from a male donor with HIV. The material sequenced was cultured CD8+ T cells derived from PBMCs. The CDR3 reads as follows: CASSVTSGVGGELFF. Here is the DNA: TGTGCCAGCAGCGTAACTAGCGGGGTCGGGGGGGAGCTGTTTTTT. Beyond the CDR3, the reference TRBV9 and TRBJ2-2 genes provide the residues; the full variable domain reads: DSGVTQTPKHLITATGQRVTLRCSPRSGDLSVYWYQQSLDQGLQFLIQYYNGEERAKGNILERFSAQQFPDLHSELNLSSLELGDSALYFCASSVTSGVGGELFFGEGSRLTVL.